This TCR beta chain appears in the sequencing data of a study of vaccination and CD4 T cells after COVID-19. Study-wide context: Some control cultures received a CEFX pool, which served as the positive control. Others received an HIV-1 Nef pool or no peptide. The study, taken as a whole, reports: Spike mono-reactivity applied to 304 of 307 vaccine-specific clones detected in convalescent patients.

With respect to this clonotype: Its antigen remains unidentified.

The treatment is: roughly 10-day PBMC culture with coronavirus spike peptide pools or control peptides (ViraFEST assay). Samples of CD4+ T cells were obtained from the unexposed donor before the COVID-19 pandemic (2011-2018). Sequence data for DNA of cultured CD4+ T cells were generated by the Oncomine TCR Beta short-read assay. In TCRdb, the PCR reads were re-called with MiXCR into one record per CDR3 protein. This repertoire shows about 1,500 distinct CDR3 sequences, about 47% found once; its top ten account for roughly four fifths. Germline CDR1 is SGHRS and CDR2 is YFSETQ. This CDR3 comprises 16 residues. The V end was cut by 3 bases, the J end by 0 bases, with 16 bases between.

This clonotype originated in a human donor in good health. The rearrangement uses TRBV5-1 and TRBJ2-7; D is possibly TRBD1 (6 bases). Material for sequencing was CD4+ T cells from blood, cultured in vitro. CDR3 sequence reads: CASSSTAGDLSYEQYF. The CDR3 nucleotides are TGCGCCAGCAGCTCTACCGCAGGGGACCTCTCCTACGAGCAGTACTTC.